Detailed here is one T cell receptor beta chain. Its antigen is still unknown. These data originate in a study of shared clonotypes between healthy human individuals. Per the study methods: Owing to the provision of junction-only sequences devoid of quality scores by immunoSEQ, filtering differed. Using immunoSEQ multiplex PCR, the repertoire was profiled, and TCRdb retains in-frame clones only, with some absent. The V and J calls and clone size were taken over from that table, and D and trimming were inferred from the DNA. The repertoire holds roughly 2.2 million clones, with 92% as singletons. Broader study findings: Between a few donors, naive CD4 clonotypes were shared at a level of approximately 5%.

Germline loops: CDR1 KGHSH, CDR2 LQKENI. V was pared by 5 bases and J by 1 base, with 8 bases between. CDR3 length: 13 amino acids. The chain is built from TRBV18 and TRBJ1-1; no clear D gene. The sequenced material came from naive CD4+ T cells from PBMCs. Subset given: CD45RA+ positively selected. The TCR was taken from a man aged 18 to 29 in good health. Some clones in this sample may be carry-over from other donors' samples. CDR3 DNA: TGTGCCAGCTCAACCACGGGGAACACTGAAGCTTTCTTT. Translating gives CASSTTGNTEAFF. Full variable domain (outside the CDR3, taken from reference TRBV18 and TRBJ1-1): NAGVMQNPRHLVRRRGQEARLRCSPMKGHSHVYWYRQLPEEGLKFMVYLQKENIIDESGMPKERFSAEFPKEGPSILRIQQVVRGDSAAYFCASSTTGNTEAFFGQGTRLTVV.